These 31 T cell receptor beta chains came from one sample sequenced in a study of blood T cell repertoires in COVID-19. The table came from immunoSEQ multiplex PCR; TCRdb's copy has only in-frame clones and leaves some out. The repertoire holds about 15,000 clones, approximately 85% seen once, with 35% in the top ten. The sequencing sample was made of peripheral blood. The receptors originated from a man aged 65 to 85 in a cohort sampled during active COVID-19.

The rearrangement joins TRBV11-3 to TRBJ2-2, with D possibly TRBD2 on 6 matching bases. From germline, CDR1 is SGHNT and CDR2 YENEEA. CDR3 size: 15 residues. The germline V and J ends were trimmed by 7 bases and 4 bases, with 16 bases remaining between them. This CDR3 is CASKRGLGGTGELFF. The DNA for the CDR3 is TGTGCCAGCAAGAGGGGACTGGGGGGCACCGGGGAGCTGTTTTTT.

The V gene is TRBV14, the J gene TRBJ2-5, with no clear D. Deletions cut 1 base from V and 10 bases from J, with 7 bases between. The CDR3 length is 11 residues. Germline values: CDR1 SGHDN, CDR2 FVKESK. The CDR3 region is CASSQALIQYF. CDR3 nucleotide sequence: TGTGCCAGCAGCCAAGCCTTAATCCAGTACTTC.

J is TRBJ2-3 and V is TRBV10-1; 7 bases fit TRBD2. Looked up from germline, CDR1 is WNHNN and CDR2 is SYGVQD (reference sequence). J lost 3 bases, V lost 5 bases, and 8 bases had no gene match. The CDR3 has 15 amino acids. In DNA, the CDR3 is TGCGCCAGCAGTACCGGGACTACAAATACAGATACGCAGTATTTT. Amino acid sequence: CASSTGTTNTDTQYF.

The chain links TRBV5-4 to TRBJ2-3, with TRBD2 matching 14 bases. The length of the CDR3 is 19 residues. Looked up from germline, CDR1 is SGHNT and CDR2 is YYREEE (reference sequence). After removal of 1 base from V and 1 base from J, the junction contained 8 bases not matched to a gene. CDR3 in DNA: TGTGCCAGCAGCTTGTTCGGGACTAGCGGGAGCACGGGCACAGATACGCAGTATTTT. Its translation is CASSLFGTSGSTGTDTQYF.

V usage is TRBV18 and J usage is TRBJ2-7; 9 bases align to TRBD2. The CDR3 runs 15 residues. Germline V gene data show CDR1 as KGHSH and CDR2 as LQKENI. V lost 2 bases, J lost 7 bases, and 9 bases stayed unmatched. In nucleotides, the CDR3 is TGTGCCAGCTCACCAGGCCTAGCGGGATCTGGGGAGCAGTACTTC. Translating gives CASSPGLAGSGEQYF.

The CDR3 loop reads CASSRLQGSQDTQYF. In DNA, the CDR3 is TGTGCCAGCAGCCGATTGCAAGGGAGTCAAGATACGCAGTATTTT. The chain is built from TRBV5-5 and TRBJ2-3; tentative D call: TRBD2 (5 bases). Trimming cost V 4 bases and J 5 bases, with 17 bases left between them. Germline V gene sequence: CDR1 SGHKS, CDR2 YYEKEE (reference sequence). The CDR3 is 15 residues long.

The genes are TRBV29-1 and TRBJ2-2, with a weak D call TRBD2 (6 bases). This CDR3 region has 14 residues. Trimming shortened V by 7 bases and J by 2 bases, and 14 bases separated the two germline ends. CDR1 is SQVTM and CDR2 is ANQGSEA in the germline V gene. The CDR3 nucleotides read TGCAGCGCCGACCCCGGGACTAACACCGGGGAGCTGTTTTTT. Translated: CSADPGTNTGELFF.

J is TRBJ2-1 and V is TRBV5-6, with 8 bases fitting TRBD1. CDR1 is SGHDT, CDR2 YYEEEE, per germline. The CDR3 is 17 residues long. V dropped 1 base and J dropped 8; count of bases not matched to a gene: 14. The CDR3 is CASSLPQQGGIGDEQFF. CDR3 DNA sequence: TGTGCCAGCAGCTTGCCACAACAGGGGGGTATCGGGGATGAGCAGTTCTTC.

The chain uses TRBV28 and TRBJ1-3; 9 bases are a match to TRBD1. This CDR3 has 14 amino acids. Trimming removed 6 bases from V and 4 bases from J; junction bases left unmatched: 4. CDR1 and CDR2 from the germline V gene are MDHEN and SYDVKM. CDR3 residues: CASRTGGPGNTIYF. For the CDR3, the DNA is TGTGCCAGCAGGACAGGGGGACCAGGAAACACCATATATTTT. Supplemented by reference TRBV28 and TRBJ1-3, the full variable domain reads DVKVTQSSRYLVKRTGEKVFLECVQDMDHENMFWYRQDPGLGLRLIYFSYDVKMKEKGDIPEGYSVSREKKERFSLILESASTNQTSMYLCASRTGGPGNTIYFGEGSWLTVV.

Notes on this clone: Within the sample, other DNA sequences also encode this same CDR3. CDR3 protein: CASRPGQGPYEQYF. For the CDR3, the DNA is TGTGCCAGCAGGCCGGGACAGGGCCCCTACGAGCAGTACTTC. The chain employs TRBV2 and TRBJ2-7, with 9 bases identical to TRBD1. The CDR3 is 14 residues long. V was clipped by 6 bases and J by 2 bases; unmatched bases: 5. Germline-derived CDR1 and CDR2 are SNHLY and FYNNEI.

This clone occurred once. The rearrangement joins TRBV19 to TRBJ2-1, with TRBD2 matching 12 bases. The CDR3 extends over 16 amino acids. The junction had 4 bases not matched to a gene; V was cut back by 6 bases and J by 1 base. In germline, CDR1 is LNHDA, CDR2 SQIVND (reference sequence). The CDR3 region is CASRPTSGSSYNEQFF. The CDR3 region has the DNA TGTGCCAGTAGGCCGACTAGCGGGAGTTCCTACAATGAGCAGTTCTTC.

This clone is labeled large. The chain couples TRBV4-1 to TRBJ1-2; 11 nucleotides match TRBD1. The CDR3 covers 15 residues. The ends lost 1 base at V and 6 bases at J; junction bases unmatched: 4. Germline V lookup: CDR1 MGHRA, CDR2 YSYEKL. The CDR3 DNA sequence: TGCGCCAGCAGCCAAGGGGAGGGACAGGGGGATGGCTACACCTTC. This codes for CASSQGEGQGDGYTF.

The CDR3: CASSLAGGAGEDTEAFF. CDR3 coding DNA: TGTGCCAGCAGCTTAGCAGGGGGCGCCGGTGAAGACACTGAAGCTTTCTTT. This chain links TRBV7-2 with TRBJ1-1; 7 nucleotides align to TRBD1. The V segment lost 0 bases and the J segment 3 bases; nucleotides outside the gene matches: 10. The CDR3 contains 17 residues. Germline loops: CDR1 SGHTA, CDR2 FQGNSA.

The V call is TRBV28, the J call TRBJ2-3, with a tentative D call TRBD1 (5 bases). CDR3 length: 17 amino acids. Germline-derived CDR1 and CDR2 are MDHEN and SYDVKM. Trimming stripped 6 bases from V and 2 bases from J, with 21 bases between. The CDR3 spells CASSQPWGRDNTDTQYF. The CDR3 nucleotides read TGTGCCAGCAGCCAACCGTGGGGCAGGGATAACACAGATACGCAGTATTTT.

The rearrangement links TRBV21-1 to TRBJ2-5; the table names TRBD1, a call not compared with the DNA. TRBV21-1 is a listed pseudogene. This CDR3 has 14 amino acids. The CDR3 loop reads CASSSVRGRETQYF. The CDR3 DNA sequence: TGTGCCAGCAGCAGCGTCAGGGGGCGAGAGACCCAGTACTTC.

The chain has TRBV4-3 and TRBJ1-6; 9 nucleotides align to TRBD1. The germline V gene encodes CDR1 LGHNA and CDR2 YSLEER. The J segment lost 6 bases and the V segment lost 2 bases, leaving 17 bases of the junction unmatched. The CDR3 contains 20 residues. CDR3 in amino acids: CASSQRRVGTGSIGNSPLHF. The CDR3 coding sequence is TGCGCCAGCAGCCAAAGACGGGTAGGGACAGGGTCGATTGGTAATTCACCCCTCCACTTT.

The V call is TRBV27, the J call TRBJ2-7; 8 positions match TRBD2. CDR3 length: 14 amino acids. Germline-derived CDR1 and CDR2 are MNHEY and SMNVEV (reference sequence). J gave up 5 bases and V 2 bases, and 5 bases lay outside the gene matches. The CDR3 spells CASSLGGRRNEQYF. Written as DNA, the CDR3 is TGTGCCAGCAGTTTAGGCGGGAGGCGCAACGAGCAGTACTTC.

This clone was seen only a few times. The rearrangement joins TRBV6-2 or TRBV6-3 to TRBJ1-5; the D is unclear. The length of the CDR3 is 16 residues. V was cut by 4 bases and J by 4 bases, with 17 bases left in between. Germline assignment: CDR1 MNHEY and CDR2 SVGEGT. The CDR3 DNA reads TGTGCCAGCAGTTTCCCGGGAAGGAGAGGGAATCAGCCCCAGCATTTT. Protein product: CASSFPGRRGNQPQHF.

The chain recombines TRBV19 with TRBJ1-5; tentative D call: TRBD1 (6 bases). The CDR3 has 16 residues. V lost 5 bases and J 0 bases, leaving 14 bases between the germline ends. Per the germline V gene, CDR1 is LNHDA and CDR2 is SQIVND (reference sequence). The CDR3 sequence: CASSFRDISSNQPQHF. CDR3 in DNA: TGTGCCAGTAGTTTCCGGGACATCTCTAGCAATCAGCCCCAGCATTTT.

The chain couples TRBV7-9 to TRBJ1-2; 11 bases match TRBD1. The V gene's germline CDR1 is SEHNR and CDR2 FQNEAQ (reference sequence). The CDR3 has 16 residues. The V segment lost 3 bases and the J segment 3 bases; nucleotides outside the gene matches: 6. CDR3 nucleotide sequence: TGTGCCAGCAGCTTGTGGACAGGGGGCGCCGACTATGGCTACACCTTC. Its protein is CASSLWTGGADYGYTF.

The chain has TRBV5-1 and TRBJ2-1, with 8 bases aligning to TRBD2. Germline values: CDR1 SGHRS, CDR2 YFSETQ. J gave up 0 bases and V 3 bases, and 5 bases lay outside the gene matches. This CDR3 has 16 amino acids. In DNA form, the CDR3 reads TGCGCCAGCAGCTCGGGCGGGACTAGCTCCTACAATGAGCAGTTCTTC. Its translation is CASSSGGTSSYNEQFF.

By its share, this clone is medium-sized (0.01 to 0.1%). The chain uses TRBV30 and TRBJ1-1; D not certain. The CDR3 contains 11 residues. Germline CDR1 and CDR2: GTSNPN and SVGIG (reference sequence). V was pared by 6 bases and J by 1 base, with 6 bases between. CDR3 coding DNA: TGTGCCTGTGAGAGGAACACTGAAGCTTTCTTT. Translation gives CACERNTEAFF.

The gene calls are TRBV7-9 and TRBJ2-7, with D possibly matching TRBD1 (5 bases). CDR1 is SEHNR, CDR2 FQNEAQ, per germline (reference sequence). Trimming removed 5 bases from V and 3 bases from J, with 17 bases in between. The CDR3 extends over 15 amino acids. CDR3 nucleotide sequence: TGTGCCAGCAGCCTGGGGCGGCTTAGGGTCTACGAGCAGTACTTC. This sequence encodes CASSLGRLRVYEQYF. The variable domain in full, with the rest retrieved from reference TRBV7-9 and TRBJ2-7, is DTGVSQNPRHKITKRGQNVTFRCDPISEHNRLYWYRQTLGQGPEFLTYFQNEAQLEKSRLLSDRFSAERPKGSFSTLEIQRTEQGDSAMYLCASSLGRLRVYEQYFGPGTRLTVT.

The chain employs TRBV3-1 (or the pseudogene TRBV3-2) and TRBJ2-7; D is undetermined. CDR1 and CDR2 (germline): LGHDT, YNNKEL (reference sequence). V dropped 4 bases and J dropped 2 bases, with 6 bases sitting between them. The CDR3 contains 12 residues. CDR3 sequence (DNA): TGTGCCAGCAGCCCAGACACCTACGAGCAGTACTTC. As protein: CASSPDTYEQYF.

The CDR3 DNA sequence: TGTGCCAGTAGTATGGGGGGACCGGCTGAAGCTTTCTTT. Amino acids: CASSMGGPAEAFF. The V call is TRBV19, the J call TRBJ1-1, with D possibly being TRBD1 (5 bases). Germline V gives CDR1 LNHDA, CDR2 SQIVND (reference sequence). V lost 3 bases to trimming and J lost 6 bases, with 11 bases between them. The CDR3 is 13 residues long.

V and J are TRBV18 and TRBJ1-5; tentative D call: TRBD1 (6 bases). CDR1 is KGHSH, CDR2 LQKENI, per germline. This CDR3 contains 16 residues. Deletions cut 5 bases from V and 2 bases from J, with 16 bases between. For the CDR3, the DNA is TGTGCCAGCTCAATTTCAGGGGCGCAGGGCAATCAGCCCCAGCATTTT. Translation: CASSISGAQGNQPQHF.

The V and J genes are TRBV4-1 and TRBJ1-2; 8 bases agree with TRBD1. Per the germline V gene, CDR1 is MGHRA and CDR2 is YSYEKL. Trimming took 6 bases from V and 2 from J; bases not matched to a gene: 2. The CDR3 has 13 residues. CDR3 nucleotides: TGCGCCAGCAGACGGACAGGGAACTATGGCTACACCTTC. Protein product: CASRRTGNYGYTF.

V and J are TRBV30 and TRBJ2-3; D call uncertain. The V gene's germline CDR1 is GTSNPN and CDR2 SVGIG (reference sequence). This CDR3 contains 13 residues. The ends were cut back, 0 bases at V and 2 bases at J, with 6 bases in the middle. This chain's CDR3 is CAWSVYYTDTQYF. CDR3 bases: TGTGCCTGGAGTGTATATTACACAGATACGCAGTATTTT.

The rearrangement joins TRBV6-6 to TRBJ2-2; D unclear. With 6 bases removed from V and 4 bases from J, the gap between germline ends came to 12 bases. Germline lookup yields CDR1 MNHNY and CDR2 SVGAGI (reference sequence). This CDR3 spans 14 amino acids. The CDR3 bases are TGTGCCAGCAGCTCCCAGACTGTCACCGGGGAGCTGTTTTTT. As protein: CASSSQTVTGELFF.

This CDR3 is CASSYAEQGGYTF. The CDR3 nucleotides read TGTGCCAGCAGTTACGCCGAACAGGGAGGCTACACCTTC. This rearrangement joins TRBV6-6 to TRBJ1-2, with D perhaps matching TRBD1 (6 bases). Trimming stripped 2 bases from V and 8 bases from J, with 12 bases between. CDR3 length: 13 amino acids. Germline lookup yields CDR1 MNHNY and CDR2 SVGAGI (reference sequence).

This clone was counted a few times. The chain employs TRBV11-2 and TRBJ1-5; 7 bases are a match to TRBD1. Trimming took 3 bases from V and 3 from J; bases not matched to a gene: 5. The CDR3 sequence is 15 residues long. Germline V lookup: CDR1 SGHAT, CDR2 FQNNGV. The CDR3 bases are TGTGCCAGCAGCTTTCGGACAGGCGCCAATCAGCCCCAGCATTTT. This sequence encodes CASSFRTGANQPQHF. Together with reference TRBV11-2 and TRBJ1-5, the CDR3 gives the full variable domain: EAGVAQSPRYKIIEKRQSVAFWCNPISGHATLYWYQQILGQGPKLLIQFQNNGVVDDSQLPKDRFSAERLKGVDSTLKIQPAKLEDSAVYLCASSFRTGANQPQHFGDGTRLSIL.